Reported below is one T cell receptor beta chain. Its specificity is not known. Germline CDR1 is MNHEY and CDR2 is SMNVEV (reference sequence). The V end was cut by 4 bases, the J end by 0 bases, with 13 bases between. CDR3 size: 16 residues. Genomic DNA templated the TCR beta VDJ and CDR3 profiling. TCRdb recomputed calls from the reads with MiXCR, one row per CDR3 protein. The table records roughly 61,000 distinct CDR3 sequences, around 50% of them present only once. The sample comes from a study of CD8+CD57+ T cells in acquired aplastic anemia. CD8+CD57+ cell expansion, shown by flow cytometry, had occurred in the patients selected for sequencing. Patients uniformly had severe acquired aplastic anemia. None of the patients had been given any therapy when their blood was sampled. Findings and limits, study-wide: Patients shared 25 to 35 CD8+ CDR3 sequences with controls.

This receptor was obtained from a human donor with aplastic anemia. The chain uses TRBV27 and TRBJ1-5; possibly TRBD1 for D (6 bases). Sequenced material: sorted CD4+, CD8+, or CD8+CD57+ T cells (not recorded which) from PBMCs. CDR3 in amino acids: CASSSYTGNSNQPQHF. CDR3 nucleotides: TGTGCCAGCAGTTCATATACAGGGAATAGCAATCAGCCCCAGCATTTT.